The sequence of this TCR beta chain was determined in a study of T cells in narcolepsy (dated by TCRdb to 2016 to 2019). Regarding the study in general: Healthy control donors were enrolled in the study alongside patients who had narcolepsy type 1 or type 2 (NT1, NT2). The study used TCR Vbeta sequencing to track clonotypes in blood and CSF while looking for autoreactive T cells in narcolepsy patients that target self-antigens of hypocretin neurons (hypocretin, TRIB2).

About this clone: The antigen it binds to is not known. Within one base of it there is no much larger clone, and no base qualities were kept.

The paper's findings and limits, for the study overall: Plots that compared CSF and blood CD4+ T cell clonotypes from the same patient highlighted HCRT-specific and TRIB2-specific autoreactive clonotypes. No sequences matching autoreactive T cell clones were contained in some blood memory CD4+ repertoires from patients and controls. According to the report, autoreactive clonotypes were detected serially in the blood of the same patients and of different patients, but not in healthy controls. Patients and controls had comparable numbers of sequenced blood memory CD4+ clonotypes, averaging about 37,000 and 33,000, respectively.

For TCR Vbeta sequencing, memory CD4+ T cells were sorted ex vivo from the peripheral blood of narcolepsy patients and healthy controls. Relative to germline, V is missing 6 bases and J is missing 2 bases, with 5 bases of the junction outside any gene match. The CDR3 starts with the cysteine, ends with the phenylalanine, and has 14 residues. Only CDR3 DNA is held: 42 bases, read in frame from base 1. Via the germline V gene, CDR1 is MNHEY and CDR2 SVGAGI. Receptor amplification or capture employed the immunoSEQ multiplex PCR assay. Drawn from immuneACCESS, this table holds only the in-frame rearrangements with V and J called that TCRdb kept. Clones are partly lost; checked studies trace under half to an unresolved V gene and leave the rest unexplained. This sample is represented by some 15,000 clones; less than 90% of them were singletons. 30% to 40% of the sample is held by the ten biggest clonotypes.

Sequencing was performed on memory (CD45RA-) CD4+ T cells from blood. The intended sense of this specimen's cell subset or site label: memory T cells sorted ex vivo from peripheral blood. This sequence uses TRBV6-5 and TRBJ2-7; 9 of the junction bases match TRBD2. The TCR originated in a human donor in good health. Here the CDR3 is given as CASRPAGGPYEQYF. The nucleotide sequence reads TGTGCCAGCAGGCCAGCGGGGGGCCCCTACGAGCAGTACTTC.